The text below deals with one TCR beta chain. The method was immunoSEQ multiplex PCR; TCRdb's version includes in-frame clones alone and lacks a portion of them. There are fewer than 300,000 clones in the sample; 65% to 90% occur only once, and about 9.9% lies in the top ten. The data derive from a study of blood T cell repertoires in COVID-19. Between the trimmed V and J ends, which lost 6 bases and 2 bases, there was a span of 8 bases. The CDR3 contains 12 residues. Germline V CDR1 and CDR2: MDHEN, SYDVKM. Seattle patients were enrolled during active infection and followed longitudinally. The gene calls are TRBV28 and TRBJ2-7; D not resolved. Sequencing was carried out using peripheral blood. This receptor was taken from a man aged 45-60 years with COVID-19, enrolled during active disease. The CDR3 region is CASRAEAYEQYF. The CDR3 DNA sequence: TGTGCCAGCAGGGCAGAAGCCTACGAGCAGTACTTC.